A selection of T cell receptor beta chains follows, all from one sample in a study of blood T cell repertoires in COVID-19. Profiling relied on immunoSEQ multiplex PCR, and the TCRdb table lists in-frame clones only, not all of them. The sample shows some 330,000 clones, 88% of them seen only once. Sample: peripheral blood. The receptors here all came from a woman in her fifties or sixties with active or convalescent COVID-19. Both conserved end residues are part of each CDR3. Fields, in order: clone size, D gene, V gene, J gene, CDR3 DNA, CDR3 protein. A D gene is named only where the DNA matches it firmly. A clone size is listed for some rows: how often the clone was seen (once, few, many), or a class if it is expanded.

NA	TRBD1	TRBV19	TRBJ1-6	TGTGCCAGTACCCCCCCGGCTTGGACAGGGGCCACAGATTCACCCCTCCACTTT	CASTPPAWTGATDSPLHF
NA	NA	TRBV28	TRBJ1-1	TGTGCCAGCAAGTCAGGGATCGCTGAAGCTTTCTTT	CASKSGIAEAFF
NA	TRBD2	TRBV19	TRBJ2-3	TGTGCCAGTAGTATCGGGGTAGGGACGGGGGGACATACGCAGTATTTT	CASSIGVGTGGHTQYF
few	NA	TRBV3-1/TRBV3-2	TRBJ1-4	TGTGCCAGCAGCTACCTGGGGGCGCGTAATGAAAAACTGTTTTTT	CASSYLGARNEKLFF
NA	TRBD1	TRBV5-1	TRBJ2-7	TGCGCCAGCAGCTTGAAAGGGGGACAGTTTCTCTACGAGCAGTACTTC	CASSLKGGQFLYEQYF
NA	NA	TRBV18	TRBJ2-7	TGTGCCAGCTCACCACTACAGGAATCCGAGCAGTACTTC	CASSPLQESEQYF
NA	TRBD2	TRBV6-2/TRBV6-3	TRBJ2-3	TGTGCCAGCAGTTATTCGTATAGCGGGAGGGCCGAGGATACGCAGTATTTT	CASSYSYSGRAEDTQYF
NA	TRBD2	TRBV9	TRBJ2-1	TGTGCCAGCAGCGCGGACGACTTAGCGGGGTTAAACAATGAGCAGTTCTTC	CASSADDLAGLNNEQFF
NA	TRBD1	TRBV19	TRBJ1-2	TGTGCCAGTAGTGAGAGGGGGCCAGTTGATGGCTACACCTTC	CASSERGPVDGYTF
NA	TRBD1	TRBV19	TRBJ2-7	TGTGCCAGTAGTACAGGACAGGGTCCCGAGCAGTACTTC	CASSTGQGPEQYF
once	TRBD1	TRBV6-2/TRBV6-3	TRBJ1-3	TGTGCCAGCAGCGATGAAATCGGGACAGGGGCTGGAAACACCATATATTTT	CASSDEIGTGAGNTIYF
NA	NA	TRBV12-5	TRBJ1-2	TGTGCTAGTGGTTTGGCCCCGGGGGGGTTATCCTATGGCTACACCTTC	CASGLAPGGLSYGYTF
NA	NA	TRBV30	TRBJ1-2	TGTGCCTGGAGTACCGAGAAGGGCTACACCTTC	CAWSTEKGYTF
NA	TRBD1	TRBV6-2/TRBV6-3	TRBJ1-1	TGTGCCAGCAGACCTATGGGCACCACAGGGGGCACTGAAGCTTTCTTT	CASRPMGTTGGTEAFF
NA	NA	TRBV4-1	TRBJ2-1	TGCGCCAGCAGCCGTGACAGCCCTGATCGCAATGAGCAGTTCTTC	CASSRDSPDRNEQFF
NA	TRBD1	TRBV27	TRBJ1-6	TGTGCCAGCAAACAGGGGTTAAATTCACCCCTCCACTTT	CASKQGLNSPLHF
NA	TRBD2	TRBV7-9	TRBJ2-1	TGTGCCAGCAGCTTAGCAGGTAGCGGGGGACCCCGTAAGCAGTTCTTC	CASSLAGSGGPRKQFF
NA	TRBD1	TRBV28	TRBJ2-7	TGTGCCAGCAGTGTTCCAGGGGGCAGGTACTTC	CASSVPGGRYF
NA	TRBD2	TRBV28	TRBJ2-7	TGTGCCAGCAGAAAGCGGGGGGACTCCTACGAGCAGTACTTC	CASRKRGDSYEQYF
NA	NA	TRBV10-3	TRBJ1-5	TGTGCCATCAGTGAGCCGGGACAAGGCAATCAGCCCCAGCATTTT	CAISEPGQGNQPQHF
NA	NA	TRBV28	TRBJ1-2	TGTGCCAGCAGACCCGGGGGGCAGGCTGGCTACACCTTC	CASRPGGQAGYTF
NA	NA	TRBV19	TRBJ1-5	TGTGCCAGTAGTACCCGTGAAGGGGGACGGATCGATCAGCCCCAGCATTTT	CASSTREGGRIDQPQHF
NA	NA	TRBV5-4	TRBJ1-2	TGTGCCAGCAGCTTGCGGGGGGATCACTATGGCTACACCTTC	CASSLRGDHYGYTF
NA	NA	TRBV30	TRBJ1-1	TGTGCCTGGAATCCTGGGGCTAAGAACACTGAAGCTTTCTTT	CAWNPGAKNTEAFF
NA	NA	TRBV24-1	TRBJ1-1	TGTGCCACCAGTGATTTGGACAGGAAAGTGTTCTTT	CATSDLDRKVFF
NA	TRBD1	TRBV27	TRBJ1-5	TGTGCCAGCAGTTCAGGACAGGGGATTCAGCCCCAGCATTTT	CASSSGQGIQPQHF
NA	NA	TRBV18	TRBJ1-1	TGTGCCAGCTCACTTTCGGTAGCGGGTTTTGGCACTGAAGCTTTCTTT	CASSLSVAGFGTEAFF
NA	NA	TRBV12-3/TRBV12-4	TRBJ1-2	TGTGCCAGCAGGTCCGGGGGGGCGGGGGGCTACACCTTC	CASRSGGAGGYTF
NA	NA	TRBV30	TRBJ1-6	TGTGCCTGGAGTGTCGACAGCCCAGAAAATAATTCACCCCTCCACTTT	CAWSVDSPENNSPLHF
once	NA	TRBV7-6	TRBJ1-1	TGTGCCAGCAGCTTAGCGAGAAAGCTTCACACTGAAGCTTTCTTT	CASSLARKLHTEAFF
NA	TRBD2	TRBV28	TRBJ2-3	TGTGCCAGCAGAACTAGCGGGGCAGGCACAGATACGCAGTATTTT	CASRTSGAGTDTQYF
NA	NA	TRBV19	TRBJ1-5	TGTGCCAGTAGCGGTCGGGCAGCGGGGAATCAGCCCCAGCATTTT	CASSGRAAGNQPQHF
NA	TRBD1	TRBV30	TRBJ1-6	TGTGCCTGGGGGGACAGGGGGAATTCACCCCTCCACTTT	CAWGDRGNSPLHF
NA	NA	TRBV11-2	TRBJ2-1	TGTGCCAGCAGCTTAGGTGGGGGAGGCTACAATGAGCAGTTCTTC	CASSLGGGGYNEQFF
NA	TRBD1	TRBV3-1/TRBV3-2	TRBJ1-5	TGTGCCAGCAGCCAAGGGACAGGGCGACATCAGCCCCAGCATTTT	CASSQGTGRHQPQHF
NA	TRBD2	TRBV6-2/TRBV6-3	TRBJ2-3	TGTGCCAGCAGCCTGACCCGGACTAGCGGGAGTAGGGCGGATACGCAGTATTTT	CASSLTRTSGSRADTQYF
NA	TRBD1	TRBV18	TRBJ2-3	TGTGCCAGCTCACCAAGAGGACAGGGATCCGACACAGATACGCAGTATTTT	CASSPRGQGSDTDTQYF
NA	NA	TRBV11-2	TRBJ1-5	TGTGCCAGCAGCTTGGGGGGTGGTCAGCCCCAGCATTTT	CASSLGGGQPQHF
NA	TRBD2	TRBV7-9	TRBJ2-1	TGTGCCAGCAGCTTAGGGGCGGGAGGCTTCAATGAGCAGTTCTTC	CASSLGAGGFNEQFF
NA	TRBD1	TRBV6-5	TRBJ1-4	TGTGCCAGCAGCCGACAGGGCACGGGTGAAAAACTGTTTTTT	CASSRQGTGEKLFF
NA	TRBD2	TRBV6-4	TRBJ2-7	TGTGCCAGCAGTGACCCCGCCGGGGCCATCGCCGGGAGGTTCTACGAGCAGTACTTC	CASSDPAGAIAGRFYEQYF
NA	NA	TRBV18	TRBJ1-2	TGTGCCAGCTCACCAACAGGGACCTATGGCTACACCTTC	CASSPTGTYGYTF
few	NA	TRBV5-1	TRBJ1-1	TGCGCCAGCTCAGAGAACACTGAAGCTTTCTTT	CASSENTEAFF
NA	NA	TRBV13	TRBJ2-6	TGTGCCAGCAGCTTCGAGGGCTCTGGGGCCAACGTCCTGACTTTC	CASSFEGSGANVLTF
NA	TRBD1	TRBV15	TRBJ2-7	TGTGCCACCAGCAGAGATTCGGGACAGACCACCTACGAGCAGTACTTC	CATSRDSGQTTYEQYF
NA	TRBD2	TRBV27	TRBJ2-3	TGTGCCAGCAGTTCGTCGGGGGGGACTAGCACAGATACGCAGTATTTT	CASSSSGGTSTDTQYF